These 30 T cell receptor beta chains came from one sample sequenced in a study of spatial heterogeneity in lung cancer. The time point denotes: sample taken at primary tumor resection. Study conclusions and caveats: Intratumoral expanded alpha and beta TCR counts were found to track tumor mutation counts.

No antigen has been identified for these receptors. MiXCR, applied by TCRdb to the 5' RACE reads, yields one record per CDR3 protein. The sample has about 10,000 distinct CDR3 sequences; about 6% are singletons. Sample: lung tumor tissue, taken at surgery. Every receptor here comes from a male donor with early-stage non-small cell lung cancer.

This clonotype is categorized as medium-sized. This beta chain is an off-target read within a library intended for alpha chains, so its frequency means little. The V call is TRBV7-9, the J call TRBJ1-1, with 7 bases identical to TRBD1. The CDR3 is 16 amino acids. Trimming cost V 7 bases and J 0 bases; bases outside gene matches: 11. The V gene's germline CDR1 is SEHNR and CDR2 FQNEAQ (reference sequence). The CDR3 DNA reads as TGTGCCAGCACTCGACAGGGAGGCTCGATGAACACTGAAGCTTTCTTT. Its protein is CASTRQGGSMNTEAFF.

Within the sample, this clonotype is medium-sized (0.01 to 0.1%). This beta chain is a stray sequence in a library constructed for alpha chains; its clone size is not meaningful. The V call is TRBV5-1, the J call TRBJ1-1; weak D call: TRBD1 (6 bases). This CDR3 contains 15 residues. Per germline, CDR1 SGHRS and CDR2 YFSETQ. V lost 0 bases and J 0 bases, leaving 9 bases between the germline ends. For the CDR3, the DNA is TGCGCCAGCAGCTTGGCTCAGGGGATGAACACTGAAGCTTTCTTT. Its translation is CASSLAQGMNTEAFF.

In its sample, this clonotype was seen many times. As an off-target read in a library built for alpha chains, this beta chain has a frequency of little significance. The V gene is TRBV30, the J gene TRBJ2-4; the D gene could be TRBD1 or TRBD2 (5 bases each). V gave up 1 base and J gave up 7 bases, with 14 bases separating them. Germline V CDR1 and CDR2: GTSNPN, SVGIG (reference sequence). This CDR3 spans 14 amino acids. The CDR3 region has the DNA TGTGCCTGGAGTGCGGGGCAGGTGGGGAACATTCAGTACTTC. Protein: CAWSAGQVGNIQYF.

This clonotype was observed many times. Little can be read into the size of this beta chain, an off-target read in a library designed for alpha chains. The chain links TRBV20-1 to TRBJ2-3, with a weak D call TRBD2 (7 bases). Germline values: CDR1 DFQATT, CDR2 SNEGSKA (reference sequence). The CDR3 loop spans 13 amino acids. Written as DNA, the CDR3 is TGCAGCGCAAACAGGGACTACACAGATACGCAGTATTTT. This codes for CSANRDYTDTQYF.

This clonotype counts as medium-sized. This beta chain is an off-target read within a library intended for alpha chains, so its frequency means little. The chain joins TRBV9 to TRBJ2-2; 7 bases are a match to TRBD2. V gave up 6 bases and J gave up 5 bases; unmatched junction bases: 7. Germline values: CDR1 SGDLS, CDR2 YYNGEE. The length of the CDR3 is 14 residues. The CDR3 nucleotides read TGTGCCAGCACCCAGACGCGGGGGACCGGGGAGCTGTTTTTT. This codes for CASTQTRGTGELFF.

This clonotype was seen at least ten times. This beta chain is a stray sequence in a library constructed for alpha chains; its clone size is not meaningful. This rearrangement joins TRBV20-1 to TRBJ2-1, with D perhaps assigned TRBD1 or TRBD2 (6 bases each). This CDR3 region has 15 residues. Trimming left V 0 bases short and J 1 base short, with 10 bases between. Germline CDR1 DFQATT, CDR2 SNEGSKA (reference sequence). The CDR3 is CSAREEGGSYNEQFF. The CDR3 nucleotides read TGCAGTGCTAGAGAAGAGGGGGGATCCTACAATGAGCAGTTCTTC.

In the case of this clonotype: In a library made to pick up alpha chains, this beta chain is a stray read with a size that means little. CDR3: CASSKPGQGHSPLHF. For the CDR3, the DNA is TGTGCCAGCAGTAAGCCGGGACAGGGGCATTCACCCCTCCACTTT. The chain combines TRBV12-3 or TRBV12-4 with TRBJ1-6; 10 bases map to TRBD1. V trimming: 5 bases; J trimming: 8 bases; junction bases outside the gene matches: 6. CDR3 length: 15 amino acids.

By share, this clonotype counts as large. Because the library targeted alpha chains, this beta chain is an off-target read whose size means little. The chain is built from TRBV5-1 and TRBJ1-1, with D possibly matching TRBD1 (5 bases). Germline V gene data show CDR1 as SGHRS and CDR2 as YFSETQ. V was trimmed by 0 bases and J by 5 bases, leaving 14 bases between them. There are 15 residues in the CDR3. CDR3 amino acids: CASSLAPGVRTEAFF. CDR3 nucleotide sequence: TGCGCCAGCAGCTTGGCCCCGGGGGTGCGGACTGAAGCTTTCTTT.

This clonotype has at least ten counts. This beta chain is a stray read from a library made for alpha chains; its abundance is not meaningful. The chain uses TRBV6-6 and TRBJ1-5, with D unresolved. Germline V gene lookup returns CDR1 MNHNY and CDR2 SVGAGI (reference sequence). V was shortened by 8 bases and J by 0 bases, with 11 bases between the two germline ends. CDR3 length equals 14 residues. The CDR3 coding sequence is TGTGCCAGCTTAGGGAGCTATAGCAATCAGCCCCAGCATTTT. Translation: CASLGSYSNQPQHF.

In regard to this clonotype: This beta chain turned up in a library designed for alpha chains; as an off-target read, its abundance says little. The CDR3 region has the DNA TGCAGTGCTGGAGCCACTAGCGGAAGGTCCTACGAGCAGTACTTC. It encodes CSAGATSGRSYEQYF. V is TRBV20-1 and J is TRBJ2-7; TRBD2 aligns across 8 bases. The junction had 10 bases not matched to a gene; V was cut back by 5 bases and J by 1 base. Germline V gene data show CDR1 as DFQATT and CDR2 as SNEGSKA (reference sequence). This CDR3 is 15 amino acids long.

Concerning this clonotype itself: As an off-target read in a library built for alpha chains, this beta chain has a frequency of little significance. J is TRBJ2-7 and V is TRBV6-5, with 8 bases fitting TRBD1. Trimming cost V 4 bases and J 4 bases; bases outside gene matches: 6. Germline V gene data show CDR1 as MNHEY and CDR2 as SVGAGI. CDR3 length equals 14 residues. CDR3 region: CASSSGQGAYEQYF. CDR3 nucleotide sequence: TGTGCCAGCAGTTCCGGGCAGGGGGCTTACGAGCAGTACTTC.

This clonotype is medium-sized by share. In a library made to pick up alpha chains, this beta chain is a stray read with a size that means little. CDR3 sequence: CASRGTVTYEQYF. The CDR3, as DNA: TGTGCCAGCAGGGGGACTGTTACCTACGAGCAGTACTTC. The J gene is TRBJ2-7, the V gene TRBV28, with D perhaps TRBD2 (6 bases). The germline V gene has CDR1 MDHEN and CDR2 SYDVKM. CDR3 length: 13 amino acids. Trimming left V 6 bases short and J 2 bases short, with 11 bases between.

Many counts were recorded for this clonotype. This beta chain is a stray read from a library made for alpha chains; its abundance is not meaningful. This chain links TRBV28 with TRBJ1-1, with 10 bases aligning to TRBD1. Germline V gene data show CDR1 as MDHEN and CDR2 as SYDVKM. The V gene end was trimmed by 6 bases and the J gene end by 7 bases; junction bases not matched to a gene: 14. CDR3 length: 16 residues. The chain's CDR3 is CASSANPGQGPFEAFF. For the CDR3, the DNA is TGTGCCAGCAGCGCTAACCCGGGACAGGGGCCATTTGAAGCTTTCTTT.

Relative to its sample, this clonotype is medium-sized (0.01 to 0.1%). This beta chain is an unintended read in a library built for alpha chains; its size means little. The rearrangement links TRBV7-2 to TRBJ2-7, with D unresolved. The CDR3 has 12 residues. Germline values: CDR1 SGHTA, CDR2 FQGNSA. The germline V and J ends were trimmed by 5 bases and 3 bases, with 8 bases remaining between them. CDR3 sequence: CASSVPGYEQYF. CDR3 sequence (DNA): TGTGCCAGCAGCGTCCCGGGCTACGAGCAGTACTTC.

By sample fraction, this clonotype is large. This beta chain came through as a stray read in a library set up for alpha chains, and its size says little. This chain joins TRBV7-8 and TRBJ1-2; no definite D call. Germline assignment: CDR1 SGHVS and CDR2 FQNEAQ. Trimming shortened V by 5 bases and J by 3 bases, and 10 bases separated the two germline ends. This CDR3 contains 13 residues. This CDR3 is CASSEHNDYGYTF. CDR3 nucleotides: TGTGCCAGCAGCGAACACAATGACTATGGCTACACCTTC.

About this clonotype: The junction departs from the called germline gene at one end, perhaps through a read error. Because this beta chain is a stray read in a library intended to capture alpha chains, its abundance should not be given much weight. The J gene is TRBJ2-3, the V gene TRBV7-7, with D perhaps TRBD1 (5 bases). This CDR3 region has 12 residues. Looked up from germline, CDR1 is SSHAT and CDR2 is FNYEAQ (reference sequence). CDR3 in DNA: TGTGCTAGCAGCCCCCAGGGTGGTACGCAGTATTTT. It encodes CASSPQGGTQYF.

A remark on this clonotype: Because this beta chain is a stray read in a library intended to capture alpha chains, its abundance should not be given much weight. The J gene is TRBJ1-2, the V gene TRBV20-1, with 10 bases identical to TRBD1. This CDR3 has 18 residues. CDR1 DFQATT and CDR2 SNEGSKA come from the germline V gene (reference sequence). V gave up 0 bases and J gave up 7 bases; unmatched junction bases: 17. DNA for the CDR3: TGCAGTGCTAGAGATTTGTTTTCCCCGGACAGGGGGTTGCGTGGCTACACCTTC. As protein: CSARDLFSPDRGLRGYTF.

This clonotype was recorded many times. A library made for alpha chains picked up this beta chain off target, so its size means little. The genes are TRBV6-1 and TRBJ1-3; no reliable D call. Germline V CDR1 and CDR2: MNHNS, SASEGT. Trimming stripped 1 base from V and 2 bases from J, with 9 bases between. The CDR3 has 15 residues. The CDR3 loop is CASSEGSHPGNTIYF. The CDR3 DNA sequence: TGTGCCAGCAGTGAAGGGTCCCACCCTGGAAACACCATATATTTT.

Many counts were recorded for this clonotype. Since it is a stray read in a library aimed at alpha chains, this beta chain has a size that is not meaningful. The chain joins TRBV20-1 to TRBJ1-5, with 10 bases aligning to TRBD1. The CDR3 sequence is 16 residues long. CDR1 DFQATT and CDR2 SNEGSKA come from the germline V gene (reference sequence). The ends lost 6 bases at V and 5 bases at J; junction bases unmatched: 13. CDR3 protein: CSALRDRGSRDQPQHF. The DNA for the CDR3 is TGCAGTGCCCTTCGGGACAGGGGCAGTAGGGATCAGCCCCAGCATTTT.

This clonotype was detected only a few times. Since the library was made to target alpha chains, this beta chain is a stray read and its abundance is not meaningful. This rearrangement joins TRBV20-1 to TRBJ1-2, with D possibly matching TRBD1 (6 bases). Trimming took off 5 bases at V and 6 bases at J, with 16 bases between the two ends. The CDR3 has 13 residues. From germline, CDR1 is DFQATT and CDR2 SNEGSKA (reference sequence). The CDR3 bases are TGCAGTGCTCTCCAGCTTCGACAGGATGGCTACACCTTC. Translation gives CSALQLRQDGYTF.

This clonotype has a count of ten or more. Being off target in a library aimed at alpha chains, this beta chain has a size of little meaning. The chain carries TRBV6-1 and TRBJ1-1; 7 bases agree with TRBD1. Germline assignment: CDR1 MNHNS and CDR2 SASEGT. The CDR3 sequence is 12 residues long. With 5 bases clipped from V and 6 bases from J, the junction kept 3 bases outside the gene matches. The CDR3 DNA reads TGTGCCAGCAGTTACGGGACAGCTGAAGCTTTCTTT. Protein: CASSYGTAEAFF.

Concerning this clonotype: Found in a library prepared for alpha chains, this beta chain is an off-target read, and its abundance has little meaning. The chain has TRBV20-1 and TRBJ1-1, with a weak D call TRBD1 (6 bases). The CDR3 covers 11 residues. The ends were cut back, 8 bases at V and 1 base at J, with 8 bases in the middle. CDR1 DFQATT and CDR2 SNEGSKA come from the germline V gene (reference sequence). The CDR3 here is CSNRENTEAFF. Written as DNA, the CDR3 is TGCAGTAACAGGGAGAACACTGAAGCTTTCTTT.

The table lists this clonotype with many counts. Being off target in a library aimed at alpha chains, this beta chain has a size of little meaning. In nucleotides, the CDR3 is TGTGCCAGCTCACCACCTGGGACTAAATACAATGAGCAGTTCTTC. It yields the protein CASSPPGTKYNEQFF. The gene calls are TRBV18 and TRBJ2-1; 7 nucleotides line up with TRBD2. Germline trimming cut 0 bases from V and 4 bases from J; bases unmatched to any gene: 3. The CDR3 extends over 15 amino acids. Germline CDR1 KGHSH, CDR2 LQKENI.

In its sample, this clonotype ranks as medium-sized (0.01 to 0.1%). The library was prepared for alpha chains; this beta chain is a stray read, so its frequency means little. This chain connects TRBV20-1 to TRBJ1-3, with D maybe TRBD1 (6 bases). The CDR3 sequence is 15 residues long. The V and J ends lost 1 base and 7 bases respectively, with 17 bases between them. CDR1 is DFQATT and CDR2 is SNEGSKA in the germline V gene (reference sequence). As DNA, the CDR3 is TGCAGTGCTAGAGTTCCCGGACAGTCGAGGAACACCATATATTTT. Translated: CSARVPGQSRNTIYF.

By share, this clonotype counts as medium-sized. Found in a library prepared for alpha chains, this beta chain is an off-target read, and its abundance has little meaning. This chain links TRBV11-2 with TRBJ2-2; no clear D gene. The CDR3 is 15 amino acids. The germline gives CDR1 SGHAT, CDR2 FQNNGV. Trimming took off 5 bases at V and 1 base at J, with 11 bases between the two ends. The CDR3 DNA reads TGTGCCAGCAGCCCCGACAATTTGAACACCGGGGAGCTGTTTTTT. It translates to CASSPDNLNTGELFF.

This clonotype was counted many times. Since it is a stray read in a library aimed at alpha chains, this beta chain has a size that is not meaningful. The V call is TRBV7-9, the J call TRBJ1-3; possibly TRBD1 for D (5 bases). Trimming stripped 4 bases from V and 3 bases from J, with 10 bases between. The CDR3 contains 14 residues. Germline V gene sequence: CDR1 SEHNR, CDR2 FQNEAQ (reference sequence). CDR3 sequence (DNA): TGTGCCAGCAGCTATCCAGGGATTGGAAACACCATATATTTT. Amino acids: CASSYPGIGNTIYF.

This clonotype showed up just a few times. A library made for alpha chains picked up this beta chain off target, so its size means little. The chain is built from TRBV7-3 and TRBJ2-2; TRBD2 agrees at 7 bases. This CDR3 is built from 18 residues. J lost 7 bases, V lost 5 bases, and 19 bases had no gene match. In germline, CDR1 is SGHTA, CDR2 FQGTGA. The CDR3: CASSPFRKAGAPGGELFF. The CDR3 region has the DNA TGTGCCAGCAGCCCCTTTAGGAAGGCGGGAGCCCCGGGCGGGGAGCTGTTTTTT.

In its sample, this clonotype was seen many times. Since the library was made to target alpha chains, this beta chain is a stray read and its abundance is not meaningful. The J gene is TRBJ1-6, the V gene TRBV12-3 or TRBV12-4, with a weak D call TRBD1 (5 bases). The CDR3 extends over 13 amino acids. V was cut by 5 bases and J by 12 bases, with 14 bases left in between. The chain's CDR3 is CASSGGRSLPLHF. The DNA of the CDR3 is TGTGCCAGCAGTGGGGGACGCAGCTTACCCCTCCACTTT.

At least ten counts were recorded for this clonotype. As an off-target read in a library built for alpha chains, this beta chain has a frequency of little significance. The rearrangement joins TRBV11-2 to TRBJ2-7, with 7 nucleotides matching TRBD2. CDR1 and CDR2 (germline): SGHAT, FQNNGV. The CDR3 extends over 16 amino acids. V lost 3 bases and J lost 7; bases outside the gene matches: 15. The CDR3 sequence: CASSLRVGRLATEQYF. CDR3 coding DNA: TGTGCCAGCAGCTTGAGGGTCGGGAGGCTTGCTACGGAGCAGTACTTC.

This clonotype was counted ten times or more. Little can be read into the size of this beta chain, an off-target read in a library designed for alpha chains. The rearrangement links TRBV19 to TRBJ1-6, with a weak D call TRBD1 (6 bases). The CDR3 consists of 17 residues. Germline V lookup: CDR1 LNHDA, CDR2 SQIVND (reference sequence). V shed 3 bases and J shed 7 bases, with 19 bases lying between them. The DNA for the CDR3 is TGTGCCAGTAGTATTCTGCAGGGGATGAAGCGAAATTCACCCCTCCACTTT. It encodes CASSILQGMKRNSPLHF.